This T cell receptor beta chain was obtained from a study of OX40 agonist ivuxolimab in advanced cancers. Turning to the study itself: Patients were treated with intravenous ivuxolimab, dosed at 0.01 to 10 mg/kg and infused every 2 weeks. The group had a mean age of roughly 56 years, ranged from about 23 to 79, and was approximately 81% male.

There are 14 residues in the CDR3. Germline lookup yields CDR1 SEHNR and CDR2 FQNEAQ (reference sequence). V was shortened by 5 bases and J by 1 base, with 10 bases between the two germline ends. Overall study results and limits: Determination of antigen specificity was not performed for the expanded peripheral T cells. On average, CD8+ T cells showed a greater number of expanded clones than CD4+.

Assay used: immunoSEQ multiplex PCR; TCRdb lists only in-frame clones, some missing. Of about 89,000 clones listed, 85% to 95% are singletons. With regard to this clone: What it binds is unknown.

The source was CD4+ or CD8+ T cells sorted from blood, collected in a trial of the OX40 agonist ivuxolimab. This chain uses TRBV7-9 with TRBJ2-3; the D is unclear. The receptor was isolated from an adult with an advanced solid tumor such as melanoma, head and neck, liver or kidney cancer. CDR3 residues: CASSAVARTDTQYF. In DNA, the CDR3 is TGTGCCAGCAGCGCAGTTGCCCGCACAGATACGCAGTATTTT.